This TCR beta chain was recovered during a study of type 1 regulatory T cells. Overall study: An in vitro protocol generated T-allo10, a Tr1-enriched, alloantigen-specific CD4 T cell product. Regarding the study as a whole: Type 1 regulatory T cells had a more restricted TCR repertoire than non-type 1 regulatory T cells.

The CDR3 totals 13 residues. V lost 1 base and J 7 bases, leaving 11 bases between the germline ends. Germline-derived CDR1 and CDR2 are LGHDT and YNNKEL (reference sequence). TCRdb re-called the reads with MiXCR, one entry per CDR3 protein. The table lists approximately 42,000 distinct CDR3 sequences, less than 15% of them singletons. As for this clonotype: What it binds is unknown.

The chain recombines TRBV3-1 with TRBJ2-7; D is ambiguous. The sample was cultured non-Tr1 T cells, either the whole culture or a sorted T cell fraction (not recorded which). This TCR derives from a human donor in good health. CDR3 coding DNA: TGTGCCAGCAGCCAAGGGAGATTAGTGGAGCAGTACTTC. Translation gives CASSQGRLVEQYF.